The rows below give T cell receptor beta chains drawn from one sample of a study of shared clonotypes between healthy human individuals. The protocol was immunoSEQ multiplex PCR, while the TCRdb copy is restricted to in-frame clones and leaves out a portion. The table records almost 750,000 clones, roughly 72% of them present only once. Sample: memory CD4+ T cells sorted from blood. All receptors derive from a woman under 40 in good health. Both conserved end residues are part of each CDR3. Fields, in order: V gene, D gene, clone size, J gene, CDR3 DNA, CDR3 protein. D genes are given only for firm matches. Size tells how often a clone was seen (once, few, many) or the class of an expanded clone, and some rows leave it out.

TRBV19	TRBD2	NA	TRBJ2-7	TGTGCCAGTTCAAGCGGGAGACACTACGAGCAGTACTTC	CASSSGRHYEQYF
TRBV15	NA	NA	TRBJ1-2	TGTGCCACCAGCGGACAATTGAACTATGGCTACACCTTC	CATSGQLNYGYTF
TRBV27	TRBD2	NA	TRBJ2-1	TGTGCCAGCAGTTTATCGAAGCTAGCGGAAGCGTTCTTC	CASSLSKLAEAFF
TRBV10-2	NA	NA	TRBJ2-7	TGCGCCAGCAGTGAGTCCGGGGGTCGCGAGCAGTACTTC	CASSESGGREQYF
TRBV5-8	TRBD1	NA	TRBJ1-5	TGTGCCAGCAGCTTTACAGGGGGCGAGGCCCCCCAGCATTTT	CASSFTGGEAPQHF
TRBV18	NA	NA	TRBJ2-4	TGTGCCAGCTCACCGGACAGTGGAGGCAAAAACATTCAGTACTTC	CASSPDSGGKNIQYF
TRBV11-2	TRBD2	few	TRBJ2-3	TGTGCCAGCAGACGGGAGGCAGATACGCAGTATTTT	CASRREADTQYF
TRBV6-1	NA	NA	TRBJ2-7	TGTGCCAGCAGTGATACCCAGGGAACCTACGAGCAGTACTTC	CASSDTQGTYEQYF
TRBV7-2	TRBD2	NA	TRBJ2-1	TGTGCCAGCAGCTTAGGGGCGGGGGAGTACAATGAGCAGTTCTTC	CASSLGAGEYNEQFF
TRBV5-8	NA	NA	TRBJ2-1	TGTGCCACTGTAGACAGTTCGTCCTACAATGAGCAGTTCTTC	CATVDSSSYNEQFF
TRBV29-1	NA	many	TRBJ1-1	TGCAGCGTTGAAGCGTCGGGAGGGGGAACTTTCTTT	CSVEASGGGTFF
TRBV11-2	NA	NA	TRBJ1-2	TGTGCCAGCAGCTTAGATTTGGGTTGGGGCTACACCTTC	CASSLDLGWGYTF
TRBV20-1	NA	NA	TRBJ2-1	TGCAGTGCCTATATCCTAGACAGACCGGTCTTC	CSAYILDRPVF
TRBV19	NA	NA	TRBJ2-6	TGTGCCAGTAGTATCGGCTCTGGGGCCAACGTCCTGACTTTC	CASSIGSGANVLTF
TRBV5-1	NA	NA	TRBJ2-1	TGCGCCAGCAGCTTGGGTATACTATCGGCCAGGTATGAGCAGTTCTTC	CASSLGILSARYEQFF
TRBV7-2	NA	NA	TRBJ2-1	TGTGCCAGCAGCCCCGGGGACAATGAGCAGTTCTTC	CASSPGDNEQFF
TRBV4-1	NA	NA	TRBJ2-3	TGCGCCAGCAGCCAAGAGTGGCAGGGCCATCCCTCAGATACGCAGTATTTT	CASSQEWQGHPSDTQYF
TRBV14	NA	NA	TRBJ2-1	TGTGCCAGCAGCACCCTCTCGGGCGGTTATGAGCAGTTCTTC	CASSTLSGGYEQFF
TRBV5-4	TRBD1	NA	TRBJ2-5	TGTGCCAGCAGCTTGGGGACAGGGGCAGGAGAGACCCAGTACTTC	CASSLGTGAGETQYF
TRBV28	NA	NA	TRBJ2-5	TGTGCCAGCAGTTTGGACGAAGGACGGATCCAAGAGACCCAGTACTTC	CASSLDEGRIQETQYF
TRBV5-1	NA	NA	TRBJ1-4	TGCGCCAGCAGCTCCTCCGGGAGAACCGCAACTAATGAAAAACTGTTTTTT	CASSSSGRTATNEKLFF
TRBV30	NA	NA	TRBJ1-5	TGTGCCTGGAGACGGCTGTGGGGGGGAAGGCGCAATCAGCCCCAGCATTTT	CAWRRLWGGRRNQPQHF
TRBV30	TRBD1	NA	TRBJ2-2	TGTGCCGCAGTAGGGGACAGATTCTCCGGGGAGCTGTTTTTT	CAAVGDRFSGELFF
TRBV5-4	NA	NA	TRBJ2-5	TGTGCCAGCAGCTCGCTGCTGGGGGTCCGAGAGACCCAGTACTTC	CASSSLLGVRETQYF
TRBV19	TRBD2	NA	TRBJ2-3	TGTGCCAGTACCCAACTAGCGGGAGGGCCATCCTTGCAAGATACGCAGTATTTT	CASTQLAGGPSLQDTQYF
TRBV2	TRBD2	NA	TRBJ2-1	TGTGCCAGCAGTCGGGAGCGGGAGATGGGGGAGCAGTTCTTC	CASSREREMGEQFF
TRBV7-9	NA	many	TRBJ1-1	TGTGCCAGCAGCAGCTTGGGTGAAGCTTTCTTT	CASSSLGEAFF
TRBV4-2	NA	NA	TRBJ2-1	TGTGCCAGCAGCCAAGATGGCCAGCGGAGCTACAATGAGCAGTTCTTC	CASSQDGQRSYNEQFF
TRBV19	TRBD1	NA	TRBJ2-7	TGTGCCAGTAGTACCGGCGGCGGACAGGGCTCCTACGAGCAGTACTTC	CASSTGGGQGSYEQYF
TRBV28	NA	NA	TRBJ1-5	TGTGCCAGCGCCCGTTGGAGACTCCTAAATCAGCCCCAGCATTTT	CASARWRLLNQPQHF
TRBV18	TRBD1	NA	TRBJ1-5	TGTGCCAGCTCACCCAATCGAGGGGGCGACGGGCAGCCCCAGCATTTT	CASSPNRGGDGQPQHF
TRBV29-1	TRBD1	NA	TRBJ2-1	TGCAGCCTTTCCGGACAGGAGAGCTCCTACAATGAGCAGTTCTTC	CSLSGQESSYNEQFF
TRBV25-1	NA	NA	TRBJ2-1	TGTGCCAGCACCCGGGTGGGGGACAATGAGCAGTTCTTC	CASTRVGDNEQFF
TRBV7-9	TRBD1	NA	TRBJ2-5	TGTGCCAGCAGCCGATTACCGGGACAGCAAGAGGCCCAGTACTTC	CASSRLPGQQEAQYF
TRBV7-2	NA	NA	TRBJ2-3	TGTGCCAGCACTGGTGGGGGCAGGAGCACAGATACGCAGTATTTT	CASTGGGRSTDTQYF
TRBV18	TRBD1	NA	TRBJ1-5	TGTGCCAGCTCAACGGGACAGGCTTATAGCAATCAGCCCCAGCATTTT	CASSTGQAYSNQPQHF
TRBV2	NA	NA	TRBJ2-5	TGTGCCAGCAGTCCCCGTCACAGAGAAGAGACCCAGTACTTC	CASSPRHREETQYF
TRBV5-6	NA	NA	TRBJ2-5	TGTGCCAGCAGCTTGAGTATGGGGAGTGGAGAGACCCAGTACTTC	CASSLSMGSGETQYF
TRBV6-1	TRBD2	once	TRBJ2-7	TGTGCCAGCAGTTTGGGGGGGACGGTCTACGAGCAGTACTTC	CASSLGGTVYEQYF
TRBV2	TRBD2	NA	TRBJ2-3	TGTGCCAGCAGTGTACTAGCGGGAGCGGCAGATACGCAGTATTTT	CASSVLAGAADTQYF